The present TCR beta chain was sequenced within a study of PD-L1 blockade in urothelial cancer. The CDR3 contains 15 residues. Trimming removed 0 bases at V and 0 bases at J, with 10 bases between. The germline V gene encodes CDR1 SGHTS and CDR2 YDEGEE. Sample time point: peripheral blood 6 weeks after treatment start. Synthetic analogs of TCR templates were spiked into every PCR. Here immunoSEQ multiplex PCR was the method, and the copy in TCRdb shows in-frame clones only, minus some. The sample records some 120,000 clones, roughly 91% being singletons. The gene calls are TRBV5-8 and TRBJ2-7, with a tentative D call TRBD2 (5 bases). The source material was PBMCs, sampled around atezolizumab (anti-PD-L1) treatment. This sequence was found in a man aged 55-75 years with urothelial cancer. The CDR3 region is CASSLGGRSSYEQYF. The CDR3 nucleotides are TGTGCCAGCAGCTTGGGCGGGCGGAGCTCCTACGAGCAGTACTTC.